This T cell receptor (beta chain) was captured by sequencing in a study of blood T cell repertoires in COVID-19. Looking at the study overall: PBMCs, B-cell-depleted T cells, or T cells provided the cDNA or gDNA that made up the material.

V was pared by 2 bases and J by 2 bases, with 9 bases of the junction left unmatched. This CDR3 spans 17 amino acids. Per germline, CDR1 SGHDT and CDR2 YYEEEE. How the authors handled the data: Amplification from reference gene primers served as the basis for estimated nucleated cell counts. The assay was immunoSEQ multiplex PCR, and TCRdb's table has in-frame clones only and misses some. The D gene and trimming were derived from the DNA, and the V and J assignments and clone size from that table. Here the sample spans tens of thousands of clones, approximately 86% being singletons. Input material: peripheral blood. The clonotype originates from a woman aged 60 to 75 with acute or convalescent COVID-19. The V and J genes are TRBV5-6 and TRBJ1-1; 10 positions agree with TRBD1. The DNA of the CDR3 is TGTGCCAGCAGCTTTCCGGGACAGGGGATGAGTAACACTGAAGCTTTCTTT. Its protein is CASSFPGQGMSNTEAFF.